This T cell receptor (beta chain) was documented in a study of T cell changes during pregnancy in multiple sclerosis. Data came from immunoSEQ multiplex PCR; TCRdb stores just in-frame clones and leaves some out. The sample lists approximately 85,000 clones, roughly 92% occurring once. In germline, CDR1 is LNHDA, CDR2 SQIVND (reference sequence). The V end lost 9 bases, the J end lost 0 bases, and 15 bases lay between the germline ends. This CDR3 contains 14 residues. The source is a female donor with multiple sclerosis, enrolled in a pregnancy study. The chain carries TRBV19 and TRBJ2-7, with D maybe TRBD2 (5 bases). Source: peripheral blood, taken in the first trimester of pregnancy. CDR3 loop: CASREGGTSYEQYF. CDR3 DNA: TGTGCCAGCCGTGAGGGTGGTACCTCCTACGAGCAGTACTTC.